This entry concerns a single T cell receptor beta chain. The record originates from a study of blood T cell repertoires in COVID-19. Study-wide context: Acute and convalescent COVID-19 samples came from the United States, Italy and Spain. PBMCs, B-cell-depleted T cells, or T cells provided the cDNA or gDNA that made up the material.

Per the original data handling: Amplification of reference gene primers provided the estimated nucleated cell counts. Only in-frame clones appear in the TCRdb table, and some are missing; sequencing was by immunoSEQ multiplex PCR. Clonal size and the V and J genes are those of that table, whereas D and trimming came from the DNA. The sample carries around 100,000 clones, approximately 90% recorded once. CDR3 length: 16 amino acids. With 1 base clipped from V and 4 bases from J, the junction kept 4 bases outside the gene matches. Germline values: CDR1 LNHNV, CDR2 YYDKDF (reference sequence). The sample taken for sequencing was peripheral blood. The chain links TRBV15 to TRBJ2-3; 11 bases align to TRBD2. This TCR came from a man aged 45-65 years with acute or convalescent COVID-19. CDR3 DNA sequence: TGTGCCACCAGCAGAGCACTAGCGGGAGCCCCAGATACGCAGTATTTT. It yields the protein CATSRALAGAPDTQYF.